This T cell receptor (beta chain) was documented in a study of shared clonotypes between healthy human individuals (dated by TCRdb to between 2020 and 2021). For the wider study: A few men and two women, aged 18 to 49 years, made up the cohort. To increase sequencing depth and limit assay-specific biases, TCR repertoire library preparation and sequencing were carried out by different laboratories using diverse techniques. To estimate repertoire size and how much clonotype sharing occurs between individuals, the study deeply sequenced the blood TCR repertoires of several healthy adults. Per donor, leukapheresis produced somewhere between about 0.94 and 9 billion PBMCs. Findings and caveats that apply to the study as a whole: The small number of donors limited the genetic and exposure-history diversity represented. Based on pairwise subsampling, the degree of clonotype sharing among donors was expected to be affected by sequencing depth. Sampling was restricted to blood, and TCR repertoires in tissue are likely to differ from TCR repertoires in blood.

Using the deep immunoSEQ assay, TCR CDR3 regions were amplified from genomic DNA by multiplex PCR. Genomic DNA extracted from each cell subset was distributed evenly over all wells of several immunoSEQ 96-well plates, and each plate served as one replicate. For unsorted PBMC, roughly 330 ng genomic DNA, equal to about 30,000 T cell genomes, was loaded into each replicate PCR. Unsorted PBMC genomic DNA was sequenced across ten immunoSEQ deep assay plates. Purified libraries were measured with a Qubit 3.0 fluorometer, size-checked on a Bioanalyzer 2100, and measured again with the KAPA Library Quantification kit. Each immunoSEQ 96-well plate was sequenced on its own single-read 150-cycle Illumina NextSeq 550 flow cell. As for how the authors treated the data: Because the immunoSEQ output included only junctional sequences and no quality scores, the filtering could not be the same as the filtering used for full-length reads. To assign V/J genes and CDR3, sequences were annotated against IMGT germline references using PyIR, a Python wrapper for IgBLAST v1.9. Reads with weak V/J assignments (E-value above 1e-6), missing CDR3, stop codons, out-of-frame junctions, or ambiguous translated residues were removed. V3J clonotypes were defined as sequences sharing the same inferred V gene, J gene, and CDR3 amino acid sequence. The percentage overlap between two repertoires was calculated by dividing the number of shared unique clonotypes by the size of the smaller repertoire. Repertoire richness was assessed with RTK rarefaction, the Chao1 estimator, and Recon v2.1 estimates of unobserved clonotypes. The table was pulled from immuneACCESS by TCRdb, which kept in-frame rearrangements only. Such tables lose some clones; where checked, under half of the loss comes from unresolved V genes, and the rest has no known cause. V, J and clone size are those of that table, while D and trimming were read from the DNA. The table for this sample lists about 600,000 clones; roughly 72% of them were counted only once. About 11% of the sample is taken by the ten largest.

V is reduced by 7 bases and J by 4 bases, leaving a spacing of 10 bases between them. From its cysteine to its phenylalanine, the CDR3 spans 13 amino acids. Just the 39-base CDR3 DNA is kept, in frame starting at base 1. From a lookup of the germline V gene, CDR1 and CDR2 are MDHEN and SYDVKM. This clone showed up many times. Its antigen is still unknown. Within one base of it there is no much larger clone, and no base qualities were kept. The same CDR3 arises from other DNA sequences in this sample as well. The donors were healthy, HIV-negative adults who had no recently reported acute infections or vaccinations. All donors were Caucasian adults living in Nashville, Tennessee, USA. For unsorted samples, tens of millions of PBMCs were counted, and genomic DNA was extracted using the QIAamp DNA Blood Mini kit. Blood was collected by leukapheresis, and PBMCs were isolated by Ficoll-Histopaque density gradient centrifugation and then cryopreserved in liquid nitrogen vapor phase.

This TCR came from a woman aged 40 to 55 in good health. Some clones in this sample may be carry-over from other donors' samples. The chain was built from TRBV28 and TRBJ2-2; the D match is possibly TRBD1 or TRBD2, with 5 bases aligned in each. Material: PBMCs. The CDR3 reads CASTRESTGELFF. The DNA sequence is as follows: TGTGCCAGCACCAGGGAGAGCACCGGGGAGCTGTTTTTT.